This TCR beta chain originates from a study of cytotoxic CD8 clonotypes in ibrutinib-treated CLL (dated by TCRdb to about 2021). For the wider study: The cohort included roughly 15 treatment-naive and under 13 relapsed/refractory patients; under 18 were IGHV unmutated. Responses were partial in some 24 patients and complete in 2; after median roughly 69 months follow-up, roughly 15 stayed in remission and about twelve progressed. Response samples were obtained after a median of roughly 13 months of treatment, with a range of roughly 6 to 36 months. Samples averaged approximately 250,000 productive templates and 94,082 productive rearrangements. Longitudinal samples were obtainable from about 30% of the roughly 86 participants in the trial. Cryopreserved peripheral blood mononuclear cells were obtained prior to treatment, at the time of response, and at either disease progression or sustained remission. All remission and progressive disease samples were collected while patients were still receiving ibrutinib. General conclusions and limits of the study: Baseline clonality exceeded that of age-matched healthy donors and correlated strongly with circulating CD8+ T-cell counts. Public clonotypes were rare and either contracted or stayed stable during treatment, and the rise in clonality at ibrutinib response reflected the expansion of private clonotypes. Sampling times were not matched between sustained-remission and progressing patients, and lymph node repertoires were not studied. Clonality increased at ibrutinib response, stayed stable in sustained remission, and fell back toward baseline at progression.

The germline V gene specifies MGHDK as CDR1 and SYGVNS as CDR2. The CDR3 numbers 14 residues from cysteine through phenylalanine. The sequence is cut down to CDR3 DNA, 42 bases in frame from base 1. V is pared back by 0 bases and J by 4 bases, with 9 bases lying between the germline termini. About this clone itself: There is no known antigen for this receptor. Base qualities are not at hand, and no much larger clone is one base apart.

A MiSeq instrument was used for deep resolution sequencing, which targeted depths ranging from 1 in 1 million up to 1 in 200,000 T cells, with coverage averaging 10x for each clonotype. TCR beta libraries were generated with the immunoSEQ hsTCRB Kit. As for the authors' bioinformatics: ImmunoSEQ Data Assistant and ImmunoSEQ Analyzer were used for data analysis, and V, D and J genes were assigned according to IMGT definitions. Clonality was computed as one minus normalized Shannon entropy of productive rearrangement frequencies, ranging from 0 to 1. Public clonotype analysis was restricted to overrepresented clonotypes comprising at least 0.05% of each patient's repertoire. About a dozen age-matched healthy donor repertoires from immuneACCESS served as clonality controls. Not all clones reach the TCRdb copy of this immuneACCESS table, which keeps in-frame sequences only. Checked studies attribute under half of the gap to unresolved V genes and leave the rest unexplained. The DNA gave D and trimming, while V, J and clone size come from that table. The sample has roughly 180,000 clones on record, about 72% of them singletons. Over 10% of the sample lies in the top ten.

The intended sense of this specimen's time point label: roughly 23 months on ibrutinib. For TCR beta library preparation, about 2.2 micrograms of genomic DNA were extracted from the cryopreserved PBMCs. Longitudinal blood samples from CLL patients on ibrutinib monotherapy were analyzed using high-throughput TCR beta sequencing. The patients took part in an open-label, single-center phase 2 trial of ibrutinib monotherapy. The rearranged chain carries TRBV25-1 and TRBJ1-1; no confident D gene assignment can be made. Source: PBMCs, taken after 24 months of ibrutinib treatment. This clonotype was sampled from a human donor with chronic lymphocytic leukemia. The DNA sequence is as follows: TGTGCCAGCAGTGAATATCGGTCGGGCACTGAAGCTTTCTTT. Its protein reads: CASSEYRSGTEAFF.